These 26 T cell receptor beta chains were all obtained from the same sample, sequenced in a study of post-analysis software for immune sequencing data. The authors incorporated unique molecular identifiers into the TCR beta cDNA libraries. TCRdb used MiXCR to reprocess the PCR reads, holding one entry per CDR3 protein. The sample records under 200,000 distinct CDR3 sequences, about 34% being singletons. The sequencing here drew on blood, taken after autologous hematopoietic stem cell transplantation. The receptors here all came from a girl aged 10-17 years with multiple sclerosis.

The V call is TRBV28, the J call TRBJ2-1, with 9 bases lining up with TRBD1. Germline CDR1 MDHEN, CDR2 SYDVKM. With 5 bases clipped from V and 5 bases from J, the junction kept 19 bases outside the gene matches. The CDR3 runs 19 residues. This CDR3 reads CASSPVGDRESDANNEQFF. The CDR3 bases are TGTGCCAGCAGTCCCGTGGGGGACAGGGAGTCCGACGCAAACAATGAGCAGTTCTTC.

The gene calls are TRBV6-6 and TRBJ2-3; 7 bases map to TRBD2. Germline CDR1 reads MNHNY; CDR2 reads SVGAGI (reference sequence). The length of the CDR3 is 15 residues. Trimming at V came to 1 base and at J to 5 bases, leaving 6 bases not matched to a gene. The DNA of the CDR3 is TGTGCCAGCAGTTACTTGGCGGGAGTAGTAGATACGCAGTATTTT. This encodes CASSYLAGVVDTQYF.

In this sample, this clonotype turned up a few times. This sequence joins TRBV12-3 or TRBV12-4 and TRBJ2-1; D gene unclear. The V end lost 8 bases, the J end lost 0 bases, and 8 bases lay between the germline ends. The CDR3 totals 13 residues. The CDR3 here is CASRLSSYNEQFF. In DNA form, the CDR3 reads TGTGCCAGCCGACTGAGCTCCTACAATGAGCAGTTCTTC.

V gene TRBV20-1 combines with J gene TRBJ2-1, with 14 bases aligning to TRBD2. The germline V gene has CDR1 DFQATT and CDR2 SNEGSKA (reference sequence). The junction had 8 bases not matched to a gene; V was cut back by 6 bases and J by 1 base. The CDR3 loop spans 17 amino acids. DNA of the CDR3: TGCAGTGCCACCGGGACTAGCGGGAGTGAATCCTACAATGAGCAGTTCTTC. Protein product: CSATGTSGSESYNEQFF.

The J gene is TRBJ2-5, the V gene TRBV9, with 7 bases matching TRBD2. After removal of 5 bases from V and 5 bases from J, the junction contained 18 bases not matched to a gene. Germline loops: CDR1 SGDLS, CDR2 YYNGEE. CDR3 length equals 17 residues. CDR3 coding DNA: TGTGCCAGCAGTACGAACCCTTCAAGGGGAGGGGTGGAGACCCAGTACTTC. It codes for CASSTNPSRGGVETQYF.

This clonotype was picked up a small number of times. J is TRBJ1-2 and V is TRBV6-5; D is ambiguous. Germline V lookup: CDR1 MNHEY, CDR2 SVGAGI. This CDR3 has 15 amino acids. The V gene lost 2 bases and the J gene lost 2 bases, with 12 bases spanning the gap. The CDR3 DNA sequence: TGTGCCAGCAGTTACGAGGGTGGGGTGAACTATGGCTACACCTTC. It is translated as CASSYEGGVNYGYTF.

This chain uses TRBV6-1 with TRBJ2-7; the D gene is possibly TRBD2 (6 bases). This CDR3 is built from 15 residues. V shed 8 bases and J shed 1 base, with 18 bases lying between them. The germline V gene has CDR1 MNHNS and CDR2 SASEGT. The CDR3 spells CASGDGVAGSYEQYF. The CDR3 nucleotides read TGTGCCAGCGGGGATGGGGTGGCGGGATCCTACGAGCAGTACTTC.

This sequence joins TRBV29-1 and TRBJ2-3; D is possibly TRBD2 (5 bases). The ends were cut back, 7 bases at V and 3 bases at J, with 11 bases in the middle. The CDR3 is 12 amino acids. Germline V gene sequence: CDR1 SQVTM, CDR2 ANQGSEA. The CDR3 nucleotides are TGCAGCGCTTGGTGGGAGACAGATACGCAGTATTTT. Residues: CSAWWETDTQYF.

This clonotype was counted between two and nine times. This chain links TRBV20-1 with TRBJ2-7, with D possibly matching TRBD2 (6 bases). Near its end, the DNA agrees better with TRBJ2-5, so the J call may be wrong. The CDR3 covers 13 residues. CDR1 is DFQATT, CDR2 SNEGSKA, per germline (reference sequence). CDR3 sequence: CSASRDSGVTQYF. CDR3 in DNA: TGCAGTGCTAGCCGGGACTCCGGAGTGACCCAGTACTTC.

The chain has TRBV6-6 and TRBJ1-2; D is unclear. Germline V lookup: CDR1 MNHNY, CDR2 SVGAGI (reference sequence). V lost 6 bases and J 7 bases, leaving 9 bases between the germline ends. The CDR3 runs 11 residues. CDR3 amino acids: CASSRFGGYTF. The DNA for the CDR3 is TGTGCCAGCAGCCGTTTTGGTGGCTACACCTTC.

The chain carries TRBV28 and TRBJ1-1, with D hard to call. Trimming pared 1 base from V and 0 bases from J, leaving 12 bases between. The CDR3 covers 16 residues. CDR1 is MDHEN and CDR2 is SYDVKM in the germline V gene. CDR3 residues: CASSLYRGGMNTEAFF. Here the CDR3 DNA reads TGTGCCAGCAGTTTATACCGGGGAGGCATGAACACTGAAGCTTTCTTT.

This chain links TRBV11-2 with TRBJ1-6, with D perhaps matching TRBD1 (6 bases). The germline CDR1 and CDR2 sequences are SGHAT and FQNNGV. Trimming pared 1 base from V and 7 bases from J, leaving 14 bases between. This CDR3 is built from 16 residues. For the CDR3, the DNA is TGTGCCAGCAGCTTAGTCGGGGGCGGTGTCAATTCACCCCTCCACTTT. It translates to CASSLVGGGVNSPLHF.

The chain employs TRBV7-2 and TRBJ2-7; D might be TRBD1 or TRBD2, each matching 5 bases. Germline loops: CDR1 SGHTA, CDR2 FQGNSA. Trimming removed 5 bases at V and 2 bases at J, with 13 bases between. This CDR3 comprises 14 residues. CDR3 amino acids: CASSPGTEPYEQYF. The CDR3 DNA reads TGTGCCAGCAGCCCCGGGACGGAACCCTACGAGCAGTACTTC.

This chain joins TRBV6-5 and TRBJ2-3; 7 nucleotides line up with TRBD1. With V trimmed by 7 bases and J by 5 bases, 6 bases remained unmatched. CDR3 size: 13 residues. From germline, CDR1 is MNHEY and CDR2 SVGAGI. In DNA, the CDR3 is TGTGCCAGCACCCAACAGGGGAGAGATACGCAGTATTTT. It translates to CASTQQGRDTQYF.

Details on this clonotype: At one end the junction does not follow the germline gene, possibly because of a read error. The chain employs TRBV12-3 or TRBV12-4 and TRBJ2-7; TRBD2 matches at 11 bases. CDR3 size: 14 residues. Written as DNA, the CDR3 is TGTGCCAGCAGCGCACTAGCGGGAGTGTACGAGCTGTACTTC. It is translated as CASSALAGVYELYF.

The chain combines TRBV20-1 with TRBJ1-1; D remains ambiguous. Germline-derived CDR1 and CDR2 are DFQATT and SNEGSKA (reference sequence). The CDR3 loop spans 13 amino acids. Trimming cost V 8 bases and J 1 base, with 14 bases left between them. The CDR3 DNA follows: TGCAGTCCTACCACGGCCAGGAACACTGAAGCTTTCTTT. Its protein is CSPTTARNTEAFF.

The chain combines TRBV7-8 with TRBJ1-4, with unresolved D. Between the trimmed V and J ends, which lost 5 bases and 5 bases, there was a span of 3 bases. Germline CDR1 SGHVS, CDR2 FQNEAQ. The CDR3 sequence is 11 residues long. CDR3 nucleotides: TGTGCCAGCAGCAAGAATGAAAAACTGTTTTTT. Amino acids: CASSKNEKLFF. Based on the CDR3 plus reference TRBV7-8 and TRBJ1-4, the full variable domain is GAGVSQSPRYKVAKRGQDVALRCDPISGHVSLFWYQQALGQGPEFLTYFQNEAQLDKSGLPSDRFFAERPEGSVSTLKIQRTQQEDSAVYLCASSKNEKLFFGSGTQLSVL.

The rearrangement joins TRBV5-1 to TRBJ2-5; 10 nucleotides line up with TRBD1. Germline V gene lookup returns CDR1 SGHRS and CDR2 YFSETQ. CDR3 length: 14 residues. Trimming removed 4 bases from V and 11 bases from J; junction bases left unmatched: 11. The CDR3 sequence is CASSGGTGEDEQYF. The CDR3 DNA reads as TGCGCCAGCAGCGGCGGGACAGGGGAGGATGAGCAGTACTTC.

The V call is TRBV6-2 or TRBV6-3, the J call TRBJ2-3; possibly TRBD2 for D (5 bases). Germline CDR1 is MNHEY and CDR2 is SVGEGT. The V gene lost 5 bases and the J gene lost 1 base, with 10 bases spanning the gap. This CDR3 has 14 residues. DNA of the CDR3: TGTGCCAGCAGTGGTAGCGAACGCACAGATACGCAGTATTTT. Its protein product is CASSGSERTDTQYF.

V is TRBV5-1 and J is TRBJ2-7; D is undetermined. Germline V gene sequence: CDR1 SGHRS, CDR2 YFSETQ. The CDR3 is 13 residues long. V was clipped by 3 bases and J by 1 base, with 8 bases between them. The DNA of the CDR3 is TGCGCCAGCAGCTCCTGGAGATCCTACGAGCAGTACTTC. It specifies CASSSWRSYEQYF.

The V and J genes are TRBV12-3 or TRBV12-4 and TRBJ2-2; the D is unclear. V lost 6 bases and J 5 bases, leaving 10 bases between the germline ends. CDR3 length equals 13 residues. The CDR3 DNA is TGTGCCAGCAGCCCCCCTATGACCGGGGAGCTGTTTTTT. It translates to CASSPPMTGELFF.

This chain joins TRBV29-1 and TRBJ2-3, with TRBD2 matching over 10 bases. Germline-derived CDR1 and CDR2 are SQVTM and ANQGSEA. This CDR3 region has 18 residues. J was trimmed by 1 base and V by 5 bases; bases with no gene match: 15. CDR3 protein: CSVLIWISGRIGTDTQYF. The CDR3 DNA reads TGCAGCGTTCTCATTTGGATTAGCGGGAGGATTGGCACAGATACGCAGTATTTT.

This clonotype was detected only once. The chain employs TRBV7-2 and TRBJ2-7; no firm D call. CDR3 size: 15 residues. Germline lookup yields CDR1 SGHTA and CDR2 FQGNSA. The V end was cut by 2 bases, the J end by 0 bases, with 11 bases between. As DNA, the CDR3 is TGTGCCAGCAGCTTAAGAAGGGAAAGCTCCTACGAGCAGTACTTC. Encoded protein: CASSLRRESSYEQYF.

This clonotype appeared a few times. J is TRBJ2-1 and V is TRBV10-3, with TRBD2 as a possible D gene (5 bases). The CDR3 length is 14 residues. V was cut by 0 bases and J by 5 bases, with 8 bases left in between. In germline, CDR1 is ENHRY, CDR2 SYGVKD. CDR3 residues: CAISESGVNNEQFF. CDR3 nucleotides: TGTGCCATCAGTGAGTCGGGAGTAAACAATGAGCAGTTCTTC.

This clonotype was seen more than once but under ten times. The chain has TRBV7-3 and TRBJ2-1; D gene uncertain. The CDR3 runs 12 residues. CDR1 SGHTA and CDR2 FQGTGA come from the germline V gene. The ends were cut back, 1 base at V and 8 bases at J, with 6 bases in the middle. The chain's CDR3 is CASSLSGDEQFF. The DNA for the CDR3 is TGTGCCAGCAGCTTAAGTGGGGATGAGCAGTTCTTC.

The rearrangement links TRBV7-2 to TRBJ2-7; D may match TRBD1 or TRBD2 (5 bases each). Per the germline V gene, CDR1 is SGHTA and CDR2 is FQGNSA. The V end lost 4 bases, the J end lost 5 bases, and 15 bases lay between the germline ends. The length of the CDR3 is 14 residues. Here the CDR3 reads CASSWGPADHEQYF. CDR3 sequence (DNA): TGTGCCAGCAGCTGGGGACCGGCGGACCACGAGCAGTACTTC.